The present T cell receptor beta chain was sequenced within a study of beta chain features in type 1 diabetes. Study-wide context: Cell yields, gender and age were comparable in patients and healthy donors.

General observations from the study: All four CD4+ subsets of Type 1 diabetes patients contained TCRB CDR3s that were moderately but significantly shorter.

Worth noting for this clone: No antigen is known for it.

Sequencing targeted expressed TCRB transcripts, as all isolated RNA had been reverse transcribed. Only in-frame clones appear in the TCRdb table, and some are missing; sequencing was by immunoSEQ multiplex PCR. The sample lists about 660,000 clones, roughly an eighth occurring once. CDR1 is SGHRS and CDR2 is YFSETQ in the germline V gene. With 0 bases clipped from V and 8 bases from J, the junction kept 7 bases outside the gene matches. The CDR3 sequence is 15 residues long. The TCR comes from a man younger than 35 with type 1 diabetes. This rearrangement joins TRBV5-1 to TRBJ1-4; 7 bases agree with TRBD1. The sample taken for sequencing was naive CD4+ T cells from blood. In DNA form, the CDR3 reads TGCGCCAGCAGCTTGGAAGGATTACAGGGGGAAAAACTGTTTTTT. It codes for CASSLEGLQGEKLFF.